The rows below give T cell receptor beta chains drawn from one sample of a study of blood T cell repertoires in COVID-19. Sequenced by immunoSEQ multiplex PCR; TCRdb stores in-frame clones only, minus some. The data contain about 210,000 clones, around 88% of them seen just once; the ten biggest clones take up 8.2%. Sequencing was done on a sample of peripheral blood. These receptors came from a woman in her 50s with acute or convalescent COVID-19. CDR3s include the opening cysteine and the closing phenylalanine or tryptophan. D genes are given only for firm matches. Clone size is given for some rows only: seen once, a few or many times, or a class if the clone is expanded.

v_call	cdr3_length	clone_size	j_call	d_call	cdr3_nt	cdr3_aa
TRBV5-6	15	NA	TRBJ2-7	TRBD2	TGTGCCAGCAGCTTGGGTCTAGCGGGTGCCTACGAGCAGTACTTC	CASSLGLAGAYEQYF
TRBV7-3	20	NA	TRBJ2-1	TRBD2	TGTGCCAGCAGCCGCAATCCCGGGACTAGCGGGAGACCCTCCTACAATGAGCAGTTCTTC	CASSRNPGTSGRPSYNEQFF
TRBV12-5	18	NA	TRBJ2-2	NA	TGTGCTAGTGGTTTGCCCCAGAAGGGGCAGGGGAACACCGGGGAGCTGTTTTTT	CASGLPQKGQGNTGELFF
TRBV28	14	NA	TRBJ2-7	TRBD1	TGTGCCAGCAGTTTTCCGGGACAGACTTACGAGCAGTACTTC	CASSFPGQTYEQYF
TRBV7-3	13	NA	TRBJ2-7	NA	TGTGCCAGCAGCTTAAGTCCCACCTACGAGCAGTACTTC	CASSLSPTYEQYF
TRBV28	16	NA	TRBJ2-7	NA	TGTGCCAGCAGTTTAGGGGCGTCGACGGCGTCCTACGAGCAGTACTTC	CASSLGASTASYEQYF
TRBV5-8	14	NA	TRBJ2-5	TRBD1	TGTGCCAGCGGAACAGACAGGGGGCGCGGGACCCAGTACTTC	CASGTDRGRGTQYF
TRBV29-1	12	NA	TRBJ1-2	NA	TGCAGCGTTGTACAGGGTATCTATGGCTACACCTTC	CSVVQGIYGYTF
TRBV11-2	16	NA	TRBJ2-7	TRBD2	TGTGCCAGCAGCCCACCCTCCCGGGAGGCCTCCTACGAGCAGTACTTC	CASSPPSREASYEQYF
TRBV5-1	14	NA	TRBJ2-1	TRBD1	TGCGCCAGCAGCAGGACAGGGGGCTGGGATGAGCAGTTCTTC	CASSRTGGWDEQFF
TRBV10-1	12	NA	TRBJ1-5	NA	TGCGCCAGCAGTGAGCCTAATCAGCCCCAGCATTTT	CASSEPNQPQHF
TRBV2	15	once	TRBJ1-5	NA	TGTGCCAGCAGTGAAGCGCTGGGGGGGGATCAGCCCCAGCATTTT	CASSEALGGDQPQHF
TRBV6-1	16	NA	TRBJ2-3	TRBD2	TGTGCCAGCAGTGCTCTTCTAGCGGGAGGGTCAGATACGCAGTATTTT	CASSALLAGGSDTQYF
TRBV28	15	NA	TRBJ2-1	TRBD1	TGTGCCAGCAGTTCCCCGGGACAGGAGGGGAATGAGCAGTTCTTC	CASSSPGQEGNEQFF
TRBV5-1	14	NA	TRBJ1-5	NA	TGCGCCAGCAGCTTGGACGGGGATAATCAGCCCCAGCATTTT	CASSLDGDNQPQHF
TRBV5-6	11	NA	TRBJ2-5	NA	TGTGCCAGCAGCCTCGGTGGGACCCAGTACTTC	CASSLGGTQYF
TRBV27	14	NA	TRBJ2-7	NA	TGTGCCAGCAGTCTCCGGGACTCAACCTACGAGCAGTACTTC	CASSLRDSTYEQYF
TRBV6-5	15	NA	TRBJ2-2	TRBD2	TGTGCCAGCAATCCACTAGCGGGAGGGACCGGGGAGCTGTTTTTT	CASNPLAGGTGELFF
TRBV18	14	NA	TRBJ2-7	NA	TGTGCCAGCTCACCGGGGATGGGGAGTCCCGAGCAGTACTTC	CASSPGMGSPEQYF
TRBV10-2	15	NA	TRBJ2-7	TRBD2	TGCGCCAGCAGTGAGAGGGCGGGAGGCCGATACGAGCAGTACTTC	CASSERAGGRYEQYF
TRBV10-3	12	NA	TRBJ1-1	TRBD1	TGTGCCATCAGGACAGGGGGCACTGAAGCTTTCTTT	CAIRTGGTEAFF
TRBV6-5	13	NA	TRBJ2-3	NA	TGTGCCAGCACCGACGTCCGGGCAGATACGCAGTATTTT	CASTDVRADTQYF
TRBV5-1	16	NA	TRBJ1-2	TRBD1	TGCGCCAGCAGCAAGGGACAGGGGGCTGCTAACTATGGCTACACCTTC	CASSKGQGAANYGYTF
TRBV5-6	13	NA	TRBJ1-1	NA	TGTGCCAGCAGCCTCGGCCCGGGGTCTGTTGCTTTCTTT	CASSLGPGSVAFF
TRBV14	14	NA	TRBJ2-6	NA	TGTGCCAGCACCCCGAGCTCTGGGGCCAACGTCCTGACTTTC	CASTPSSGANVLTF
TRBV5-1	15	NA	TRBJ2-7	TRBD2	TGCGCCAGCAGCTCTAGCGGGAGAGGGTCCTACGAGCAGTACTTC	CASSSSGRGSYEQYF
TRBV2	17	NA	TRBJ2-7	TRBD2	TGTGCCAGCAGTGGATCCTGGACTAGCGGGCCACCCTACGAGCAGTACTTC	CASSGSWTSGPPYEQYF
TRBV29-1	13	NA	TRBJ2-7	TRBD2	TGCAGCGTTGAAGTGGGGGGGACCAACGAGCAGTACTTC	CSVEVGGTNEQYF
TRBV19	15	NA	TRBJ2-1	TRBD1	TGTGCCAGTAGGGGGACAGCCGACTCCTACAATGAGCAGTTCTTC	CASRGTADSYNEQFF
TRBV19	18	few	TRBJ2-5	TRBD2	TGTGCCAGTAGTATGCCCTCTCGGCTAGCGGGAGTGGCTGAGACCCAGTACTTC	CASSMPSRLAGVAETQYF
TRBV5-5	14	NA	TRBJ1-1	NA	TGTGCCAGCAGCCTACAGACATATAGCACTGAAGCTTTCTTT	CASSLQTYSTEAFF
TRBV19	15	NA	TRBJ2-7	NA	TGTGCCAGTAGTAAGGAATACAGAACTTTCTACGAGCAGTACTTC	CASSKEYRTFYEQYF
TRBV10-3	13	NA	TRBJ2-7	NA	TGTGCCATCGGAAGACTAGAAACCGACGAGCAGTACTTC	CAIGRLETDEQYF
TRBV2	15	NA	TRBJ1-1	NA	TGTGCCAGCAGTGAGTCTGAAGGGAGATACACTGAAGCTTTCTTT	CASSESEGRYTEAFF
TRBV28	17	NA	TRBJ2-1	TRBD2	TGTGCCAGCAGTTTAACGCGGCTAGCGGCGAGTAGGAATGAGCAGTTCTTC	CASSLTRLAASRNEQFF
TRBV19	19	NA	TRBJ2-1	TRBD2	TGTGCCAGTAGCTTACCGGGACTAGCGGGAGTGAGCTCCTACAATGAGCAGTTCTTC	CASSLPGLAGVSSYNEQFF
TRBV21-1	15	once	TRBJ2-2	NA	TGTGCCAGCAGCATCAGGGGGTTCCACACCGGGGAGCTGTTTTTT	CASSIRGFHTGELFF
TRBV7-2	15	NA	TRBJ2-7	TRBD2	TGTGCCAGCAGACAAACTAGCGGGACGGGATTGGAGCAGTACTTC	CASRQTSGTGLEQYF
TRBV2	14	NA	TRBJ2-1	TRBD1	TGTGCCAGCAATGGGCAGGGGGCGTACAATGAGCAGTTCTTC	CASNGQGAYNEQFF
TRBV3-1/TRBV3-2	17	NA	TRBJ2-5	NA	TGTGCCAGCAGCCAAGATGGCCCATCGGGTTTCCAAGAGACCCAGTACTTC	CASSQDGPSGFQETQYF
TRBV5-1	15	NA	TRBJ1-3	NA	TGCGCCAGCAGTCTGGACAGTAGAACTGGAAACACCATATATTTT	CASSLDSRTGNTIYF
TRBV15	13	NA	TRBJ2-7	NA	TGTGCCACCAGCAGAGACTCGTCCTACGAGCAGTACTTC	CATSRDSSYEQYF